A selection of T cell receptor beta chains follows, all from one sample in a study of blood T cell repertoires in COVID-19. Produced via immunoSEQ multiplex PCR; TCRdb's table is partial and in-frame only. The data contain over 95,000 clones, roughly 84% of them seen just once; the ten biggest clones take up approximately 2%. Input material: peripheral blood. The receptors were sampled from a man in his 70s with active or convalescent COVID-19. Each CDR3 is given with its conserved first and last residue. Each record gives: V gene, J gene, D gene, CDR3 DNA, CDR3 protein. The D gene is left open where the match is weak.

V: TRBV5-4; J: TRBJ1-1; D: NA; DNA: TGTGCCAGCAGCACTAAACAGGGTTCGAACACTGAAGCTTTCTTT; CDR3: CASSTKQGSNTEAFF
V: TRBV2; J: TRBJ1-2; D: TRBD1; DNA: TGTGCCAGCAGTGAAGGCAGGGGGCTAAACTATGGCTACACCTTC; CDR3: CASSEGRGLNYGYTF
V: TRBV27; J: TRBJ2-3; D: TRBD2; DNA: TGTGCCAGCAGTTGGAGCGGGGCCCCAGATACGCAGTATTTT; CDR3: CASSWSGAPDTQYF
V: TRBV19; J: TRBJ1-6; D: TRBD1; DNA: TGTGCCAGTAGCCCCGGGACAGGGGGCGCCGGTGGCTCACCCCTCCACTTT; CDR3: CASSPGTGGAGGSPLHF
V: TRBV10-3; J: TRBJ2-7; D: TRBD1; DNA: TGTGCCATCAAGGGGACAGGTACTTACGAGCAGTACTTC; CDR3: CAIKGTGTYEQYF
V: TRBV7-8; J: TRBJ1-2; D: TRBD1; DNA: TGTGCCAGCAGCTCGGACAGGGGGCGAGGCTATGGCTACACCTTC; CDR3: CASSSDRGRGYGYTF
V: TRBV7-9; J: TRBJ1-2; D: TRBD1; DNA: TGTGCCAGCAGCTTAGGAGGTGGACAGGGCTATGGCTACACCTTC; CDR3: CASSLGGGQGYGYTF
V: TRBV7-2; J: TRBJ2-1; D: TRBD2; DNA: TGTGCCAGCAGCCCTAGCGGGGGCATGACCTACAATGAGCAGTTCTTC; CDR3: CASSPSGGMTYNEQFF
V: TRBV19; J: TRBJ2-1; D: NA; DNA: TGTGCCACCAGCCCGGGACTGAACTACAATGAGCAGTTCTTC; CDR3: CATSPGLNYNEQFF
V: TRBV7-2; J: TRBJ1-2; D: NA; DNA: TGTGCCAGCAGCTTAGAGCGACAGGAGGTACTCGGCTACACCTTC; CDR3: CASSLERQEVLGYTF
V: TRBV7-2; J: TRBJ2-2; D: TRBD1; DNA: TGTGCCAGCAGCTTAGTCGGGACAGGAAACACCGGGGAGCTGTTTTTT; CDR3: CASSLVGTGNTGELFF
V: TRBV28; J: TRBJ1-2; D: TRBD1; DNA: TGTGCCAGCAGTTTAATGTGGGACAGCTTTTATGGCTACACCTTC; CDR3: CASSLMWDSFYGYTF
V: TRBV2; J: TRBJ2-1; D: NA; DNA: TGTGCCAGCACCCTACTCAATGAGCAGTTCTTC; CDR3: CASTLLNEQFF